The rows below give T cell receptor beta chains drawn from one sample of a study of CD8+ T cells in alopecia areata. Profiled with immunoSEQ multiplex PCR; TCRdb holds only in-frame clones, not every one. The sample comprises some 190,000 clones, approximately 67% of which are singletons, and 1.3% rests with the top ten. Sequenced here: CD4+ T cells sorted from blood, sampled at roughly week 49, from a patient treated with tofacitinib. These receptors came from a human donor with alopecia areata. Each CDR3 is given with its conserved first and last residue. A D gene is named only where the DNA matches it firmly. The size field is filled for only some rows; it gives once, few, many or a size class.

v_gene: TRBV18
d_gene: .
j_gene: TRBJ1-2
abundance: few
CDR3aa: CASSPPGQGYGYTF
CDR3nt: TGTGCCAGCTCACCACCAGGGCAGGGCTATGGCTACACCTTC

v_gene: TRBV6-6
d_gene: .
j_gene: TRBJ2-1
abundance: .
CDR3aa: CASSYVRGSEQFF
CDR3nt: TGTGCCAGCAGTTACGTGAGGGGGAGTGAGCAGTTCTTC

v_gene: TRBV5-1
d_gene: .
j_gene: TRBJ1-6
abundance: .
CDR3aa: CASSLELGNSPLHF
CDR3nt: TGCGCCAGCAGCTTGGAATTGGGGAATTCACCCCTCCACTTT

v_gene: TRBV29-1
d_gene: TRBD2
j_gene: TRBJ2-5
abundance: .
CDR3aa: CSVPPSGGAQETQYF
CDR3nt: TGCAGCGTTCCACCTAGCGGGGGGGCTCAAGAGACCCAGTACTTC

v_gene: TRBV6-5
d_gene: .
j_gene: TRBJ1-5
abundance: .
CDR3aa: CASRPVGGGNQPQHF
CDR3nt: TGTGCCAGCAGACCCGTGGGGGGCGGAAATCAGCCCCAGCATTTT

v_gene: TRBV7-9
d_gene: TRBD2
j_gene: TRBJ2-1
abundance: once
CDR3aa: CASSRTRVSYNEQFF
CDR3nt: TGTGCCAGCAGCCGGACTAGAGTAAGCTACAATGAGCAGTTCTTC

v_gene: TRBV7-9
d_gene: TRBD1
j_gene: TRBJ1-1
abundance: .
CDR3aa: CASSISTGTGGTEAFF
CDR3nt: TGTGCCAGCAGCATCTCGACGGGGACAGGTGGGACTGAAGCTTTCTTT

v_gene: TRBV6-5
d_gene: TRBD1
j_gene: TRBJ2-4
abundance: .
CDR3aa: CASERQGGSIQYF
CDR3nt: TGTGCCAGCGAGCGACAGGGGGGAAGCATTCAGTACTTC

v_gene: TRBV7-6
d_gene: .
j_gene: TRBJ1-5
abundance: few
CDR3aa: CASSIETGLNQPQHF
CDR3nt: TGTGCCAGCAGCATAGAAACAGGGTTGAATCAGCCCCAGCATTTT

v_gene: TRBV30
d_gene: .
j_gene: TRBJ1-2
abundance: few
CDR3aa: CAWSAGLHGAYGYTF
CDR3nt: TGTGCCTGGTCAGCGGGCCTACACGGGGCTTATGGCTACACCTTC

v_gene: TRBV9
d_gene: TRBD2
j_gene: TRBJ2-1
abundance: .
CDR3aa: CASSVVAGGLGSYNEQFF
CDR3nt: TGTGCCAGCAGCGTAGTTGCGGGGGGGCTGGGCTCCTACAATGAGCAGTTCTTC

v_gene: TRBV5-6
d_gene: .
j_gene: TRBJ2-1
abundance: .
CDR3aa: CASSLSSVREQFF
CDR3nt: TGTGCCAGCAGCTTGTCTTCCGTTCGTGAGCAGTTCTTC

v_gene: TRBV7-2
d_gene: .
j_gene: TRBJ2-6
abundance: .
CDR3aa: CASSLGIPSSGANVLTF
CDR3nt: TGTGCCAGCAGCTTAGGGATACCCTCTTCTGGGGCCAACGTCCTGACTTTC

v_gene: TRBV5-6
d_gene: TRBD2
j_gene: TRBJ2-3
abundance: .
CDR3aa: CASAHKRGGTGDTQYF
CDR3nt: TGTGCCAGCGCCCACAAGCGGGGCGGAACCGGGGATACGCAGTATTTT

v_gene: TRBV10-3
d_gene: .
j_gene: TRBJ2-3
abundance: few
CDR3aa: CAIKLAGETDTQYF
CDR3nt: TGTGCCATCAAGTTGGCAGGCGAGACAGATACGCAGTATTTT

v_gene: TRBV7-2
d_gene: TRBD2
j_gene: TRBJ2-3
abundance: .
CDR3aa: CASSLAGTTTDTQYF
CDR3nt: TGTGCCAGCAGCTTAGCGGGGACTACCACAGATACGCAGTATTTT

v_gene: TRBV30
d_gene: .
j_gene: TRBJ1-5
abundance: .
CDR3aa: CAWSETGFNQPQHF
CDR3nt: TGTGCCTGGAGTGAAACCGGATTCAATCAGCCCCAGCATTTT

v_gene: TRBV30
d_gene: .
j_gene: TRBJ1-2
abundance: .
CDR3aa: CAWTLGETYGYTF
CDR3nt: TGTGCCTGGACCTTGGGGGAAACCTATGGCTACACCTTC

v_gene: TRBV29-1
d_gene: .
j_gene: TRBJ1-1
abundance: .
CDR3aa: CSVDHDMNTEAFF
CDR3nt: TGCAGCGTTGACCACGATATGAACACTGAAGCTTTCTTT

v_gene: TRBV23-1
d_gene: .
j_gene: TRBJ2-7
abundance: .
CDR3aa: CASSQSAGCEQYF
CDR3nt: TGCGCCAGCAGTCAATCTGCGGGGTGCGAGCAGTACTTC

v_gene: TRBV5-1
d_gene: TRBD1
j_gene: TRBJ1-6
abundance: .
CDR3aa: CASSLAGTGRSPLHF
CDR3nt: TGCGCCAGCAGCTTGGCGGGGACAGGGAGATCACCCCTCCACTTT

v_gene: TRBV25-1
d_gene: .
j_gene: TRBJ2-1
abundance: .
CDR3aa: CASSEGDQQFF
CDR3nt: TGTGCCAGCAGTGAAGGGGATCAGCAGTTCTTC

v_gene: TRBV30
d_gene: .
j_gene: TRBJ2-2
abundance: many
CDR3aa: CAWSLGGELFF
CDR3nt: TGTGCCTGGAGTCTTGGCGGGGAGCTGTTTTTT

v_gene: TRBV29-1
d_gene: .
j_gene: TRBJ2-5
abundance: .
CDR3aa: CSVEDLKRTSQETQYF
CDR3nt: TGCAGCGTTGAAGATCTCAAGCGGACGAGCCAAGAGACCCAGTACTTC

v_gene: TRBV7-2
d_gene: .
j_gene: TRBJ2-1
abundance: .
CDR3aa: CASSSGHARSYNEQFF
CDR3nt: TGTGCCAGCAGCTCGGGACACGCCCGCTCCTACAATGAGCAGTTCTTC

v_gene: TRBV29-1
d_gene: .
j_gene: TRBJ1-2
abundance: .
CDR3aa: CSVEESGGVSGYTF
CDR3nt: TGCAGCGTTGAAGAGTCGGGGGGAGTTAGTGGCTACACCTTC

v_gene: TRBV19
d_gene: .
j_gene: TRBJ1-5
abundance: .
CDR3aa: CASSPAGGLQPQHF
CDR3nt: TGTGCCAGTAGCCCAGCCGGGGGGCTTCAGCCCCAGCATTTT

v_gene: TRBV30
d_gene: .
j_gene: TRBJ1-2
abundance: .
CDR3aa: CAWSPGVDYGYTF
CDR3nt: TGTGCCTGGAGTCCCGGGGTGGACTATGGCTACACCTTC

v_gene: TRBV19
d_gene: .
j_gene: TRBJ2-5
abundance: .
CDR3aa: CASSSGGRETQYF
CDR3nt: TGTGCCAGTAGTAGCGGGGGCCGGGAGACCCAGTACTTC

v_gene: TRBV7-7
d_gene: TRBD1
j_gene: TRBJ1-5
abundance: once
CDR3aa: CASSLDRNQPQHF
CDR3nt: TGTGCCAGCAGCTTGGACAGGAATCAGCCCCAGCATTTT

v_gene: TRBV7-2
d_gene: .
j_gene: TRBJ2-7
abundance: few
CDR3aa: CASSRDGGEQYF
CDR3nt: TGTGCCAGCAGCCGGGACGGGGGCGAGCAGTACTTC

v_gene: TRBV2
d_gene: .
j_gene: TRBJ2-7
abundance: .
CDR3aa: CASSEDRSSYEQYF
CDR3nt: TGTGCCAGCAGTGAAGACCGGAGCTCCTACGAGCAGTACTTC

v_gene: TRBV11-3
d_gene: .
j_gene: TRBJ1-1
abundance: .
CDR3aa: CASSFTGAEAFF
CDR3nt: TGTGCCAGCAGCTTCACAGGCGCTGAAGCTTTCTTT

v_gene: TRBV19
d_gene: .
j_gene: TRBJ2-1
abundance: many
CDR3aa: CASSYRGPNNNEQFF
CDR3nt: TGTGCCAGTAGTTATAGGGGCCCCAACAACAATGAGCAGTTCTTC

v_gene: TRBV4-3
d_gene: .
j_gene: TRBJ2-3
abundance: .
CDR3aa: CASSQDGGATQYF
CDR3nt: TGCGCCAGCAGCCAAGATGGAGGGGCTACGCAGTATTTT

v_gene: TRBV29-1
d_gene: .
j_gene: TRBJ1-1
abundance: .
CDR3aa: CSGRTGLNTEAFF
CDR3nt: TGCAGCGGTCGCACAGGTCTGAACACTGAAGCTTTCTTT

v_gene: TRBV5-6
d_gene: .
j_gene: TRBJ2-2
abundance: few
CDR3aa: CASSPGTILTGELFF
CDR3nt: TGTGCCAGCAGCCCCGGGACAATCCTCACCGGGGAGCTGTTTTTT

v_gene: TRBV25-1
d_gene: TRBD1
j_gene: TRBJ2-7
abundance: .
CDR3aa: CASSESGTGHAYEQYF
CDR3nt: TGTGCCAGCAGTGAATCCGGGACAGGACATGCCTACGAGCAGTACTTC

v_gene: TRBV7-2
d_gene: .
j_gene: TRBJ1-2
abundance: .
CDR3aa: CASSPGSQQARFGGYTF
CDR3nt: TGTGCCAGCAGCCCAGGATCACAGCAGGCTCGATTCGGTGGCTACACCTTC

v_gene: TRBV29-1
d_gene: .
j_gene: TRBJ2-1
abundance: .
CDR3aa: CSAGTSNLGHEQFF
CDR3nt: TGCAGCGCCGGGACTTCTAACCTCGGGCATGAGCAGTTCTTC

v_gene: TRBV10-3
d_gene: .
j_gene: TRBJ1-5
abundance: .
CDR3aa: CAIRDEGGQPQHF
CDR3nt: TGTGCCATCAGAGACGAGGGTGGGCAGCCCCAGCATTTT

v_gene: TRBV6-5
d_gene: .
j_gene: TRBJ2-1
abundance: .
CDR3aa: CASSPKGWGEQFF
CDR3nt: TGTGCCAGCAGCCCGAAGGGGTGGGGTGAGCAGTTCTTC

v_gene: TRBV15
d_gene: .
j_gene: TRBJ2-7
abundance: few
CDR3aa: CATSTTRTPEQYF
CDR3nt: TGTGCCACCAGCACGACAAGAACTCCCGAGCAGTACTTC

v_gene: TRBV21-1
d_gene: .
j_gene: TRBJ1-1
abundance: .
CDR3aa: CASSRDRNTEAFF
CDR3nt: TGTGCCAGCAGCAGGGATCGGAACACTGAAGCTTTCTTT

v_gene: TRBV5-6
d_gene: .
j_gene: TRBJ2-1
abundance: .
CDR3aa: CASSLGVDEQFF
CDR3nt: TGTGCCAGCAGTTTAGGGGTGGATGAGCAGTTCTTC

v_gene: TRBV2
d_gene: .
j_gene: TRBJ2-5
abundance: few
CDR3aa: CASLRGFQETQYF
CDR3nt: TGTGCCAGCCTCAGGGGATTTCAAGAGACCCAGTACTTC

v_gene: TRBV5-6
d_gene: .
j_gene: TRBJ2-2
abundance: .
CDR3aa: CASSPDLNRGRGTGELFF
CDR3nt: TGTGCCAGCAGCCCAGACCTGAACAGGGGCCGGGGGACCGGGGAGCTGTTTTTT

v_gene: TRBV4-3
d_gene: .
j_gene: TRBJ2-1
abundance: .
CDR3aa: CASSQWSSNEQFF
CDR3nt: TGCGCCAGCAGCCAATGGTCCTCTAATGAGCAGTTCTTC

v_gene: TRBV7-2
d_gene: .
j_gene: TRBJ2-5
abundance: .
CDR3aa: CASSLLTSQETQYF
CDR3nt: TGTGCCAGCAGCTTATTGACTTCTCAAGAGACCCAGTACTTC

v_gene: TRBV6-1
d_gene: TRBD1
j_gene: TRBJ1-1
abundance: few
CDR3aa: CASSDRGRNTEAFF
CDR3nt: TGTGCCAGCAGTGACAGGGGGCGGAACACTGAAGCTTTCTTT